The 21 T cell receptor beta chains below all came from one sample that was sequenced in a study of siplizumab effects on memory and regulatory T cells. The table came from immunoSEQ multiplex PCR; TCRdb's copy has only in-frame clones and leaves some out. The data contain about 100,000 clones, approximately 90% of them singletons. Input material: Tregs sorted from blood. Receptors originate from a human donor in good health.

This sequence joins TRBV7-3 and TRBJ1-3; D perhaps matches TRBD1 (5 bases). CDR3 length: 15 amino acids. Germline V lookup: CDR1 SGHTA, CDR2 FQGTGA. V gave up 5 bases and J gave up 0 bases, with 11 bases separating them. The CDR3 DNA is TGTGCCAGCAGCGTAGACAGTTTCTCTGGAAACACCATATATTTT. Encoded protein: CASSVDSFSGNTIYF.

This chain uses TRBV10-3 with TRBJ2-3, with 8 bases fitting TRBD2. CDR3 length equals 15 residues. V dropped 10 bases and J dropped 0; count of bases not matched to a gene: 9. CDR1 ENHRY and CDR2 SYGVKD come from the germline V gene. The CDR3 loop reads CATLGRGASTDTQYF. The CDR3 DNA is TGTGCCACGTTGGGGCGGGGGGCTAGCACAGATACGCAGTATTTT.

The rearrangement links TRBV7-9 to TRBJ2-3; no clear D gene. The CDR3 is 14 residues long. The germline V gene encodes CDR1 SEHNR and CDR2 FQNEAQ (reference sequence). Trimming pared 6 bases from V and 4 bases from J, leaving 14 bases between. This CDR3 reads CASSKGLPPDTQYF. CDR3 DNA: TGTGCCAGCAGTAAGGGCCTCCCACCAGATACGCAGTATTTT.

This sequence joins TRBV19 and TRBJ2-1, with a possible D match to TRBD2 (5 bases). Trimming left V 9 bases short and J 4 bases short, with 7 bases between. Germline assignment: CDR1 LNHDA and CDR2 SQIVND (reference sequence). The CDR3 totals 11 residues. This chain's CDR3 is CASRRYNEQFF. The CDR3 DNA reads TGTGCCAGCCGGAGGTACAATGAGCAGTTCTTC. The whole variable domain, filled in from reference TRBV19 and TRBJ2-1, reads DGGITQSPKYLFRKEGQNVTLSCEQNLNHDAMYWYRQDPGQGLRLIYYSQIVNDFQKGDIAEGYSVSREKKESFPLTVTSAQKNPTAFYLCASRRYNEQFFGPGTRLTVL.

The chain is built from TRBV9 and TRBJ1-5; D is perhaps TRBD1 (5 bases). The length of the CDR3 is 16 residues. Germline V CDR1 and CDR2: SGDLS, YYNGEE. V lost 0 bases and J lost 8, with 18 bases in between. Written as DNA, the CDR3 is TGTGCCAGCAGCGTAGGGGTAGGAGGGGTGTCGGAGCCCCAGCATTTT. Its translation is CASSVGVGGVSEPQHF.

The V call is TRBV19, the J call TRBJ1-2; D not certain. The V end was cut by 5 bases, the J end by 3 bases, with 7 bases between. This CDR3 spans 12 amino acids. CDR1 LNHDA and CDR2 SQIVND come from the germline V gene (reference sequence). CDR3 DNA sequence: TGTGCCAGTAGTCTCGGAGACTATGGCTACACCTTC. As protein: CASSLGDYGYTF.

Note on this clone: The same CDR3 also results from other DNA sequences found in this sample. The V gene is TRBV18, the J gene TRBJ1-4; TRBD1 aligns across 7 bases. CDR1 is KGHSH and CDR2 is LQKENI in the germline V gene. J lost 2 bases, V lost 3 bases, and 3 bases had no gene match. The CDR3 contains 15 residues. CDR3 bases: TGTGCCAGCTCACCCCAGACAGGGACTAATGAAAAACTGTTTTTT. As protein: CASSPQTGTNEKLFF.

The J gene is TRBJ1-1, the V gene TRBV6-5, with 7 bases identical to TRBD1. Germline V gene sequence: CDR1 MNHEY, CDR2 SVGAGI. The CDR3 runs 15 residues. The trim removed 5 bases at V and 8 bases at J, leaving 14 bases unmatched. The CDR3 DNA sequence: TGTGCCAGCAGTCAAACAGGGGATCCCCCCAAAGAAGCTTTCTTT. Translating it yields CASSQTGDPPKEAFF.

Points on this clone: Other DNA sequences in the same sample also yield this CDR3. The J gene is TRBJ2-7, the V gene TRBV15; no clear D gene. The CDR3 covers 12 residues. V was shortened by 0 bases and J by 4 bases, with 4 bases between the two germline ends. The germline V gene encodes CDR1 LNHNV and CDR2 YYDKDF (reference sequence). The CDR3 nucleotides are TGTGCCACCAGCAGAGACTTTTACGAGCAGTACTTC. Its protein is CATSRDFYEQYF.

This clone came up once. This chain joins TRBV9 and TRBJ2-7; tentatively, D is TRBD2 (5 bases). V gave up 3 bases and J gave up 2 bases, with 15 bases separating them. The CDR3 is 15 amino acids. Per germline, CDR1 SGDLS and CDR2 YYNGEE. The CDR3 is CASSGGPPFTYEQYF. The CDR3, as DNA: TGTGCCAGCAGCGGAGGGCCACCGTTCACCTACGAGCAGTACTTC.

The chain couples TRBV10-1 to TRBJ2-7; D gene uncertain. V dropped 8 bases and J dropped 0 bases, with 17 bases sitting between them. CDR1 is WNHNN, CDR2 SYGVQD, per germline (reference sequence). The length of the CDR3 is 15 residues. The DNA of the CDR3 is TGCGCCAGCCGAATCCTGGACGGAGTCTCCTACGAGCAGTACTTC. Translation gives CASRILDGVSYEQYF.

The genes are TRBV6-5 and TRBJ2-3; 7 positions match TRBD1. CDR3 size: 16 residues. Germline CDR1 is MNHEY and CDR2 is SVGAGI. Trimming at V came to 4 bases and at J to 2 bases, leaving 9 bases not matched to a gene. The CDR3 here is CASSLGQFPTTDTQYF. The DNA for the CDR3 is TGTGCCAGCAGTTTGGGACAGTTCCCCACCACAGATACGCAGTATTTT.

The rearrangement uses TRBV5-4 and TRBJ2-1, with TRBD2 matching over 12 bases. The CDR3 spans 13 residues. CDR1 and CDR2 from the germline V gene are SGHNT and YYREEE (reference sequence). The ends lost 8 bases at V and 8 bases at J; junction bases unmatched: 5. As DNA, the CDR3 is TGTGCCAGTCGGGGACTAGCGGGTGATGAGCAGTTCTTC. Translating it yields CASRGLAGDEQFF.

This clone was seen a single time. The chain links TRBV11-2 to TRBJ1-1; D is unresolved. Trimming pared 2 bases from V and 1 base from J, leaving 5 bases between. The CDR3 has 13 residues. The germline gives CDR1 SGHAT, CDR2 FQNNGV. CDR3 DNA: TGTGCCAGCAGCTTACGACAGAACACTGAAGCTTTCTTT. It yields the protein CASSLRQNTEAFF.

This clone came up once. The chain uses TRBV4-1 and TRBJ2-1; D gene unclear. CDR3 length: 17 residues. Germline V gene sequence: CDR1 MGHRA, CDR2 YSYEKL. Trimming left V 0 bases short and J 2 bases short, with 14 bases between. The CDR3 region is CASSQDPSVRTYNEQFF. For the CDR3, the DNA is TGCGCCAGCAGCCAAGACCCCTCGGTGAGGACCTACAATGAGCAGTTCTTC.

This clone has just one count. The chain employs TRBV28 and TRBJ2-3, with 13 bases that match TRBD2. The V gene end was trimmed by 3 bases and the J gene end by 1 base; junction bases not matched to a gene: 4. This CDR3 is built from 17 residues. Germline V gene data show CDR1 as MDHEN and CDR2 as SYDVKM. CDR3 sequence reads: CASSLRGLAGRTDTQYF. The CDR3 nucleotides read TGTGCCAGCAGTTTGCGGGGACTAGCGGGACGCACAGATACGCAGTATTTT.

CDR3 in DNA: TGCGCCAGCAGCCCCGGGATTAGTAGCGGGAGTTGGAGCACAGATACGCAGTATTTT. Amino acids: CASSPGISSGSWSTDTQYF. The chain uses TRBV4-1 and TRBJ2-3; 9 nucleotides align to TRBD2. The germline V gene has CDR1 MGHRA and CDR2 YSYEKL. The V and J ends lost 4 bases and 0 bases, in that order; junction bases with no gene match: 14. The CDR3 runs 19 residues.

The CDR3 reads CASSADGNEQFF. The CDR3 nucleotides read TGTGCCAGCAGTGCGGACGGGAATGAGCAGTTCTTC. The chain recombines TRBV2 with TRBJ2-1; unclear D gene. The CDR3 runs 12 residues. With 4 bases removed from V and 7 bases from J, the gap between germline ends came to 8 bases. Germline V gene lookup returns CDR1 SNHLY and CDR2 FYNNEI.

J is TRBJ1-5 and V is TRBV5-6, with 12 bases fitting TRBD1. The CDR3 has 16 amino acids. Per germline, CDR1 SGHDT and CDR2 YYEEEE. V dropped 6 bases and J dropped 6; count of bases not matched to a gene: 10. For the CDR3, the DNA is TGTGCCAGCATTAGCTGGGGGACAGGGGGCAGTCAGCCCCAGCATTTT. This encodes CASISWGTGGSQPQHF. The entire variable domain, with the rest obtained from reference TRBV5-6 and TRBJ1-5, is as follows: DAGVTQSPTHLIKTRGQQVTLRCSPKSGHDTVSWYQQALGQGPQFIFQYYEEEERQRGNFPDRFSGHQFPNYSSELNVNALLLGDSALYLCASISWGTGGSQPQHFGDGTRLSIL.

Only one count was recorded for this clone. CDR3 protein: CASSFTSPPGELFF. CDR3 nucleotide sequence: TGTGCCAGCAGTTTTACTAGTCCTCCCGGGGAGCTGTTTTTT. The V gene is TRBV28, the J gene TRBJ2-2; D is possibly TRBD2 (5 bases). The CDR3 covers 14 residues. Trimming left V 3 bases short and J 6 bases short, with 11 bases between. The germline CDR1 and CDR2 sequences are MDHEN and SYDVKM.

This clone came up once. This chain links TRBV6-6 with TRBJ2-1; weak D call: TRBD2 (5 bases). V dropped 6 bases and J dropped 7 bases, with 10 bases sitting between them. This CDR3 has 12 amino acids. CDR1 and CDR2 from the germline V gene are MNHNY and SVGAGI (reference sequence). The CDR3 DNA is TGTGCCAGCAGCGGTCGGGGAAATGAGCAGTTCTTC. Translated, it gives CASSGRGNEQFF.